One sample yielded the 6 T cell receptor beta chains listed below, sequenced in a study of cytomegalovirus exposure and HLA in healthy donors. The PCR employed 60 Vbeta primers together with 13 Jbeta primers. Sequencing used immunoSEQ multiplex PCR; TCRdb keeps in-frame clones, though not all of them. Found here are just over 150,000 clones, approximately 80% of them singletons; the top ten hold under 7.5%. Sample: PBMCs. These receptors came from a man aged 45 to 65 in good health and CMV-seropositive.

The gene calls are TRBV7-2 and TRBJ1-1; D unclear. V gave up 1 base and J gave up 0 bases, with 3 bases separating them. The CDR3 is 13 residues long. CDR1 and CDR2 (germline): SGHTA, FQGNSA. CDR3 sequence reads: CASSLVLNTEAFF. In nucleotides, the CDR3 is TGTGCCAGCAGCTTAGTCTTGAACACTGAAGCTTTCTTT.

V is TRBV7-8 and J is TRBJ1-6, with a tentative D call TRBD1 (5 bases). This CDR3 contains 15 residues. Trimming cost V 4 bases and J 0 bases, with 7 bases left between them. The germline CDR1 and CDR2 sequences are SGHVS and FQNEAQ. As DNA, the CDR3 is TGTGCCAGCAGCTCCCAGGGCTCCTATAATTCACCCCTCCACTTT. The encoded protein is CASSSQGSYNSPLHF.

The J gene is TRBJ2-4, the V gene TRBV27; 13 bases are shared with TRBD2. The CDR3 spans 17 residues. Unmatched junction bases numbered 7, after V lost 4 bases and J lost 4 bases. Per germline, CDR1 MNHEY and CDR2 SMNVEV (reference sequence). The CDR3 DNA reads TGTGCCAGCAGTTCCAGGACTAGCGGGGGCCATAAAAACATTCAGTACTTC. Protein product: CASSSRTSGGHKNIQYF.

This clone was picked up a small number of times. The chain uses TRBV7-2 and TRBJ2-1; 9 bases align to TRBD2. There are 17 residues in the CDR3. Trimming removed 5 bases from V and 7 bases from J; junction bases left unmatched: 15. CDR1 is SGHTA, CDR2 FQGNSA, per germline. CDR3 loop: CASSPRAGGSPENEQFF. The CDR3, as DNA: TGTGCCAGCAGCCCACGAGCGGGAGGAAGCCCCGAGAATGAGCAGTTCTTC. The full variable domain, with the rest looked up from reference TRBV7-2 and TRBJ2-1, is GAGVSQSPSNKVTEKGKDVELRCDPISGHTALYWYRQSLGQGLEFLIYFQGNSAPDKSGLPSDRFSAERTGGSVSTLTIQRTQQEDSAVYLCASSPRAGGSPENEQFFGPGTRLTVL.

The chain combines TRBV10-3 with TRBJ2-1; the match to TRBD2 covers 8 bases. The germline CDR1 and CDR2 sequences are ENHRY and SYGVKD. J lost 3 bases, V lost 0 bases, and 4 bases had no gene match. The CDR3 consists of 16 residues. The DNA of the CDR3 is TGTGCCATCAGTGAGTCAACTAGCGGATTCTACAATGAGCAGTTCTTC. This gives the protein CAISESTSGFYNEQFF.

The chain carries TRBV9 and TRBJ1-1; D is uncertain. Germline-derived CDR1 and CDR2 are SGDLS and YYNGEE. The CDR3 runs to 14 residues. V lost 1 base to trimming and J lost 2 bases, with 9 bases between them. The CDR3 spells CASSVLQANTEAFF. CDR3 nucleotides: TGTGCCAGCAGCGTATTGCAGGCCAACACTGAAGCTTTCTTT.